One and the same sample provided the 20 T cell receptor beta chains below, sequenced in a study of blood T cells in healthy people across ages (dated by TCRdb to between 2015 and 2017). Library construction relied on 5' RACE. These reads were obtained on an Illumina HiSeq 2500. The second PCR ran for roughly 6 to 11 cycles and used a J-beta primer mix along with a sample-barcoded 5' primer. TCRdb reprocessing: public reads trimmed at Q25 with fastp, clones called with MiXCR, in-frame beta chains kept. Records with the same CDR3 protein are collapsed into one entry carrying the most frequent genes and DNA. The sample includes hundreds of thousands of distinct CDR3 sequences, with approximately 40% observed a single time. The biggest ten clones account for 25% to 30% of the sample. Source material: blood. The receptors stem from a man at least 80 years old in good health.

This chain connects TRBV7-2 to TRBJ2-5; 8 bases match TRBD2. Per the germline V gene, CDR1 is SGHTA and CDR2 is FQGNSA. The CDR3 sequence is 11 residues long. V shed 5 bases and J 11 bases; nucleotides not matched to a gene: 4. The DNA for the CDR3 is TGTGCCAGCAGCCCGGGGGGGTTGCAGTACTTC. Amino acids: CASSPGGLQYF.

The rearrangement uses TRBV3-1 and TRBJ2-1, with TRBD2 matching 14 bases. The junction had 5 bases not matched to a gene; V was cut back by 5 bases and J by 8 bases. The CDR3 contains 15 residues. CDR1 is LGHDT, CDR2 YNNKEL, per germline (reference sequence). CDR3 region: CASSVGTSGSDEQFF. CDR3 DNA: TGTGCCAGCAGCGTCGGGACTAGCGGGAGCGATGAGCAGTTCTTC.

The CDR3 sequence: CASSLTLAGEYNEQFF. The CDR3, as DNA: TGTGCCAGCAGCTTAACGTTAGCGGGAGAGTACAATGAGCAGTTCTTC. This chain uses TRBV7-3 with TRBJ2-1; 9 bases map to TRBD2. Germline V gene lookup returns CDR1 SGHTA and CDR2 FQGTGA. CDR3 length: 16 amino acids. V shed 0 bases and J 4 bases; nucleotides not matched to a gene: 4.

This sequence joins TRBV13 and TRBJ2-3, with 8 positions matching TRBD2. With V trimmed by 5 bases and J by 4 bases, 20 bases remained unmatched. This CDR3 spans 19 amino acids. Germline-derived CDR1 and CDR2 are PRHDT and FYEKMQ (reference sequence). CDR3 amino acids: CASSILSTGGANPPDTQYF. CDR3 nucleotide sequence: TGTGCCAGCAGCATACTTTCTACCGGGGGGGCCAATCCCCCAGATACGCAGTATTTT.

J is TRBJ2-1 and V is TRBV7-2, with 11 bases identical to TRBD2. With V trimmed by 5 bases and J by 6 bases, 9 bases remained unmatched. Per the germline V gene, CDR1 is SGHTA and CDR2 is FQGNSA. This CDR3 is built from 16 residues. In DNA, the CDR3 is TGTGCCAGCAGCCGTAGACTAGCGGGGAACATCAATGAGCAGTTCTTC. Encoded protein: CASSRRLAGNINEQFF.

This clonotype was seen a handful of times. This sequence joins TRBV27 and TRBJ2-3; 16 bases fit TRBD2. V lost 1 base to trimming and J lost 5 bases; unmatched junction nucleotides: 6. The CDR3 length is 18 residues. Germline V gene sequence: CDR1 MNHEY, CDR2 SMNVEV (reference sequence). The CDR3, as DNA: TGTGCCAGCAGTTTATTCCTTGGGACTAGCGGGAGGGGAGATACGCAGTATTTT. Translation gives CASSLFLGTSGRGDTQYF.

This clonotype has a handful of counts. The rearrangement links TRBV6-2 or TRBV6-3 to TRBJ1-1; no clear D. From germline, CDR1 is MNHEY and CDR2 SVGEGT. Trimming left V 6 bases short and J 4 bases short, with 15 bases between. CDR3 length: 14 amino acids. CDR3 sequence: CASRREARSTEAFF. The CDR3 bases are TGTGCCAGCAGACGAGAAGCCCGGAGCACTGAAGCTTTCTTT.

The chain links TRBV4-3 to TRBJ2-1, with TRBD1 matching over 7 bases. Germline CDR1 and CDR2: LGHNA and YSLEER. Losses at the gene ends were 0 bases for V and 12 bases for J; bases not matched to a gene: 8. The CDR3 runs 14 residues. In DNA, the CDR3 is TGCGCCAGCAGCCAAGAATGGCAGGGGGATGGGCAGTTCTTC. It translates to CASSQEWQGDGQFF.

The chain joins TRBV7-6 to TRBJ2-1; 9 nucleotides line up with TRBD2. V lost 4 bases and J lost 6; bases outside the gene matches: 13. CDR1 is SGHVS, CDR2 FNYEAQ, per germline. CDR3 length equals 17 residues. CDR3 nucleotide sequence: TGTGCCAGCAGCTCAGTCCCTAGCGGGACTACCCTCAATGAGCAGTTCTTC. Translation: CASSSVPSGTTLNEQFF.

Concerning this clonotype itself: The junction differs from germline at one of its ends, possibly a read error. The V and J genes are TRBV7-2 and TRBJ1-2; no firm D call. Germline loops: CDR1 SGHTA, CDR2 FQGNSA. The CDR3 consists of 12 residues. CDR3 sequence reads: CAGSHPWGGYTF. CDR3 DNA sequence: TGTGCCGGCAGCCATCCATGGGGTGGCTACACCTTC.

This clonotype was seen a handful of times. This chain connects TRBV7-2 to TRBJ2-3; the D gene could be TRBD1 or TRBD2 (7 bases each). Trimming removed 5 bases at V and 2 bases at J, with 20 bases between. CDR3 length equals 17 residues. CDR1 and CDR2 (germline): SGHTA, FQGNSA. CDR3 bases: TGTGCCAGCAGCCGTGACGTCAGGGGGGGGGCCACAGATACGCAGTATTTT. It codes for CASSRDVRGGATDTQYF.

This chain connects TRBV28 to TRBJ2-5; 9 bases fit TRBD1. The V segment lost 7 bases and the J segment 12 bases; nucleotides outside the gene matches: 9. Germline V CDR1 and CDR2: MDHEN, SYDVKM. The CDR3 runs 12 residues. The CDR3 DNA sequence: TGTGCCAGCACGACCTCCGGGACAGGGAAGTACTTC. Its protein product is CASTTSGTGKYF.

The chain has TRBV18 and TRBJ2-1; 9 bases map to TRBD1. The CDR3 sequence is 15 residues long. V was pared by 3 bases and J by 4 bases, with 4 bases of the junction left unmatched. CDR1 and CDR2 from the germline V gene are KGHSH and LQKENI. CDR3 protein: CASSPGDREYNEQFF. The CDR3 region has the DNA TGTGCCAGCTCACCTGGGGACAGGGAGTACAATGAGCAGTTCTTC. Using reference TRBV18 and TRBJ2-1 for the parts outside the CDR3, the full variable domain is NAGVMQNPRHLVRRRGQEARLRCSPMKGHSHVYWYRQLPEEGLKFMVYLQKENIIDESGMPKERFSAEFPKEGPSILRIQQVVRGDSAAYFCASSPGDREYNEQFFGPGTRLTVL.

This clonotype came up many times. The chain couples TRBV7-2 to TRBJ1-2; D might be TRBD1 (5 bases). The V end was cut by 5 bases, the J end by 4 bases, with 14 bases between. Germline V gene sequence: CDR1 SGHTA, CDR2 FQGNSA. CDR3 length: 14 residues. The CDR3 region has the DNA TGTGCCAGCAGCCCTAAACCGGACATCTATGGCTACACCTTC. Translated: CASSPKPDIYGYTF.

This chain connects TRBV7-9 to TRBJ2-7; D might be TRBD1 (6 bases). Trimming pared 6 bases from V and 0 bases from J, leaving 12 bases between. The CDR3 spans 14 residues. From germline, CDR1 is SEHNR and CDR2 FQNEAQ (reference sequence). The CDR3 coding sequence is TGTGCCAGCAGGCGACAGGACCTCTCCTACGAGCAGTACTTC. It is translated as CASRRQDLSYEQYF.

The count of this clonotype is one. The CDR3 DNA follows: TGTGCCAGCAGTTCTCCACGAACTGCCAGTAGCTCCTACGAGCAGTACTTC. Its translation is CASSSPRTASSSYEQYF. V is TRBV28 and J is TRBJ2-7; D not certain. Trimming cost V 4 bases and J 0 bases, with 19 bases left between them. Germline lookup yields CDR1 MDHEN and CDR2 SYDVKM. This CDR3 spans 17 amino acids.

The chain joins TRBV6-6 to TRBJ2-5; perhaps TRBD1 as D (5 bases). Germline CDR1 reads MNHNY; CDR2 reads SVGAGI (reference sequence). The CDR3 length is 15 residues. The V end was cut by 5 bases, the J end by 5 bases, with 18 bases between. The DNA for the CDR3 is TGTGCCAGCAGTCATACGGCAGGGTGGGCGGAGACCCAGTACTTC. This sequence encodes CASSHTAGWAETQYF.

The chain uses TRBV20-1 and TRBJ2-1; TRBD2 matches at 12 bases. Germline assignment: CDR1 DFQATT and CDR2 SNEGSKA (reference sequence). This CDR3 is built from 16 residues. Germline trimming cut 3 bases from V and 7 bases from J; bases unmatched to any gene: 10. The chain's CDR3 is CSASRASGGARNEQFF. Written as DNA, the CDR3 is TGCAGTGCTAGTAGGGCTAGCGGGGGGGCAAGGAATGAGCAGTTCTTC.

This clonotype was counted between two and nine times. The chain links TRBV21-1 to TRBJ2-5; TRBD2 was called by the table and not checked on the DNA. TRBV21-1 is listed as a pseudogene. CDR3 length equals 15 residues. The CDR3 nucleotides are TGTGCCAGCAGCAAAGTAGGGCCGAAAGGGGAGACCCAGTACTTC. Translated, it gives CASSKVGPKGETQYF.

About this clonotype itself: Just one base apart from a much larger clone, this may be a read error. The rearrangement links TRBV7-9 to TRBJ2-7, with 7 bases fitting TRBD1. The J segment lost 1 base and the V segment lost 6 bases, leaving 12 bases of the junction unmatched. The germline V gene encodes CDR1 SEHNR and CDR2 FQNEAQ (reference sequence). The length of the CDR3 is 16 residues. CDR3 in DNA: TGTGCCAGCAGTCAACAGGGGACCGAAAAGTCCTACGAGCAGTACTTC. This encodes CASSQQGTEKSYEQYF. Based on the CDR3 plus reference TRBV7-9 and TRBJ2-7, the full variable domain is DTGVSQNPRHKITKRGQNVTFRCDPISEHNRLYWYRQTLGQGPEFLTYFQNEAQLEKSRLLSDRFSAERPKGSFSTLEIQRTEQGDSAMYLCASSQQGTEKSYEQYFGPGTRLTVT.